Following are 24 T cell receptor beta chains from one sample sequenced in a study of blood T cells in healthy people across ages. Together with a sample-barcoded 5' primer, a J-beta primer mix was included in a second PCR lasting about 6 to 11 cycles. MiXCR, applied by TCRdb to the 5' RACE reads, yields one record per CDR3 protein. The sample lists 1 million or so distinct CDR3 sequences, 40% to 50% occurring once. The sample was blood. These receptors were collected from a woman aged 60-75 years in good health.

In regard to this clonotype: The junction does not match germline at one end; this may be a read error. J is TRBJ2-5 and V is TRBV7-9, with a possible D match to TRBD1 (5 bases). CDR3 length: 14 residues. In germline, CDR1 is SEHNR, CDR2 FQNEAQ (reference sequence). For the CDR3, the DNA is TGTTCCAGCAGCTTGATCAGGGCCAAGGAGACCCAGTACTTC. It specifies CSSSLIRAKETQYF.

The rearrangement joins TRBV20-1 to TRBJ2-5; 8 bases are a match to TRBD2. The CDR3 has 15 amino acids. Germline trimming cut 1 base from V and 2 bases from J; bases unmatched to any gene: 6. CDR1 and CDR2 from the germline V gene are DFQATT and SNEGSKA (reference sequence). The CDR3 nucleotides read TGCAGTGCTAGAGGGGGACTAGTTTGGCAAGAGACCCAGTACTTC. As protein: CSARGGLVWQETQYF.

The J gene is TRBJ2-7, the V gene TRBV19; D gene ambiguous. The CDR3 consists of 14 residues. V lost 3 bases and J 0 bases, leaving 9 bases between the germline ends. Germline V gene lookup returns CDR1 LNHDA and CDR2 SQIVND (reference sequence). Here the CDR3 reads CASSIGLGSYEQYF. Here the CDR3 DNA reads TGTGCCAGTAGTATCGGGCTAGGCTCCTACGAGCAGTACTTC.

This sequence joins TRBV30 and TRBJ2-4; D uncertain. CDR1 is GTSNPN and CDR2 is SVGIG in the germline V gene (reference sequence). V shed 7 bases and J shed 13 bases, with 26 bases lying between them. The CDR3 contains 14 residues. DNA of the CDR3: TGTGCCTTAAGTGTGTCATTAGGGTACAATGAGCAGTACTTC. This gives the protein CALSVSLGYNEQYF.

The gene calls are TRBV12-3 or TRBV12-4 and TRBJ1-1, with TRBD1 as a possible D gene (5 bases). The CDR3 is 16 amino acids. The germline V and J ends were trimmed by 5 bases and 2 bases, with 18 bases remaining between them. DNA of the CDR3: TGTGCCAGCAGTCCTAACGTGGGGGTTCTAAACACTGAAGCTTTCTTT. It is translated as CASSPNVGVLNTEAFF.

This clonotype was picked up a small number of times. The gene calls are TRBV29-1 and TRBJ2-3; 9 positions match TRBD1. The CDR3 is 15 amino acids. The junction had 7 bases not matched to a gene; V was cut back by 3 bases and J by 3 bases. In germline, CDR1 is SQVTM, CDR2 ANQGSEA. The CDR3, as DNA: TGCAGCGTTGACACTTCACAGGGGGCGACAGATACGCAGTATTTT. This translates into CSVDTSQGATDTQYF.

This clonotype was detected only a few times. The V gene is TRBV20-1, the J gene TRBJ2-3; 7 bases are shared with TRBD2. The junction had 13 bases not matched to a gene; V was cut back by 5 bases and J by 5 bases. The length of the CDR3 is 15 residues. The germline V gene has CDR1 DFQATT and CDR2 SNEGSKA (reference sequence). CDR3 sequence (DNA): TGCAGTGCTCCCTCGCCCACTAGCGACGGAGATACGCAGTATTTT. Its protein product is CSAPSPTSDGDTQYF.

The rearrangement joins TRBV2 to TRBJ2-3; maybe TRBD1 (6 bases). This CDR3 region has 14 residues. Germline V CDR1 and CDR2: SNHLY, FYNNEI. With 6 bases removed from V and 7 bases from J, the gap between germline ends came to 17 bases. The CDR3 nucleotides are TGTGCCAGCAGGGTCGCGAACAGGGCCAATACGCAGTATTTT. Protein sequence: CASRVANRANTQYF. Based on the CDR3 plus reference TRBV2 and TRBJ2-3, the full variable domain is EPEVTQTPSHQVTQMGQEVILRCVPISNHLYFYWYRQILGQKVEFLVSFYNNEISEKSEIFDDQFSVERPDGSNFTLKIRSTKLEDSAMYFCASRVANRANTQYFGPGTRLTVL.

A single count supports this clonotype. The V gene is TRBV4-1, the J gene TRBJ1-2; 11 nucleotides line up with TRBD1. Per germline, CDR1 MGHRA and CDR2 YSYEKL. J lost 6 bases, V lost 6 bases, and 6 bases had no gene match. The CDR3 consists of 14 residues. CDR3 DNA: TGCGCCAGCAGGGGGACAGGGGGAGTCGATGGCTACACCTTC. Translated, it gives CASRGTGGVDGYTF.

This clonotype was found once. The V gene is TRBV7-9, the J gene TRBJ1-5; no clear D gene. Trimming left V 1 base short and J 0 bases short, with 10 bases between. The CDR3 length is 16 residues. Germline V gene data show CDR1 as SEHNR and CDR2 as FQNEAQ (reference sequence). DNA for the CDR3: TGTGCCAGCAGCTTAGATGACCCTCTTAGCAATCAGCCCCAGCATTTT. This translates into CASSLDDPLSNQPQHF.

This clonotype was observed a few times. This sequence joins TRBV13 and TRBJ2-1; maybe TRBD1 (6 bases). V lost 6 bases, J lost 4 bases, and 13 bases lay in between. The CDR3 consists of 14 residues. Per germline, CDR1 PRHDT and CDR2 FYEKMQ (reference sequence). CDR3 DNA sequence: TGTGCCAGCAGGAGGTGGCAGGGGTACAATGAGCAGTTCTTC. Its translation: CASRRWQGYNEQFF.

CDR3: CAISESVVRSGTQYF. The CDR3 DNA is TGTGCCATCAGTGAGTCTGTGGTTAGGTCTGGTACGCAGTATTTT. The V gene is TRBV10-3, the J gene TRBJ2-3; D uncertain. The CDR3 sequence is 15 residues long. Trimming took 0 bases from V and 8 from J, leaving 15 bases between them. In germline, CDR1 is ENHRY, CDR2 SYGVKD.

The rearrangement uses TRBV10-3 and TRBJ2-5; D is perhaps TRBD1 (5 bases). V lost 3 bases and J 4 bases, leaving 18 bases between the germline ends. Germline assignment: CDR1 ENHRY and CDR2 SYGVKD. The CDR3 runs to 16 residues. The CDR3 nucleotides read TGTGCCATCAGTGAAGGGGCACCAGCCCTGGGAGAGACCCAGTACTTC. Translation gives CAISEGAPALGETQYF.

This chain connects TRBV5-1 to TRBJ2-5; unclear D gene. The CDR3 is made up of 12 amino acids. The germline CDR1 and CDR2 sequences are SGHRS and YFSETQ. V lost 8 bases, J lost 5 bases, and 13 bases lay in between. DNA of the CDR3: TGCGCCAGTGCAGCCTCCGGGGAGACCCAGTACTTC. Protein product: CASAASGETQYF. The variable domain in full, with the rest retrieved from reference TRBV5-1 and TRBJ2-5, is KAGVTQTPRYLIKTRGQQVTLSCSPISGHRSVSWYQQTPGQGLQFLFEYFSETQRNKGNFPGRFSGRQFSNSRSEMNVSTLELGDSALYLCASAASGETQYFGPGTRLLVL.

This clonotype was counted between two and nine times. The chain recombines TRBV11-2 with TRBJ2-1; no reliable D call. The CDR3 is 16 amino acids. Germline CDR1 is SGHAT and CDR2 is FQNNGV. The V end was cut by 1 base, the J end by 4 bases, with 14 bases between. The CDR3 loop is CASSLVWAGRYNEQFF. The CDR3 nucleotides are TGTGCCAGCAGCTTAGTTTGGGCAGGACGATACAATGAGCAGTTCTTC.

The rearrangement uses TRBV24-1 and TRBJ2-1; D gene uncertain. The J call may be in error: the DNA end matches TRBJ2-7 better. CDR3 length equals 15 residues. CDR1 is KGHDR, CDR2 SFDVKD, per germline. The CDR3 nucleotides are TGTGCCACCAGTGATCCCATGTCGCCGTACAATGAGCAGTACTTC. Its protein product is CATSDPMSPYNEQYF.

The rearrangement joins TRBV5-1 to TRBJ2-1; the D call may be TRBD1 or TRBD2 (5 bases each). The CDR3 totals 12 residues. The germline V gene has CDR1 SGHRS and CDR2 YFSETQ. Trimming stripped 3 bases from V and 4 bases from J, with 5 bases between. The chain's CDR3 is CASSWGYNEQFF. The CDR3 region has the DNA TGCGCCAGCAGCTGGGGGTACAATGAGCAGTTCTTC.

V gene TRBV6-2 or TRBV6-3 combines with J gene TRBJ2-5; TRBD1 or TRBD2 may be the D gene (5 bases each). Trimming left V 7 bases short and J 11 bases short, with 23 bases between. The germline V gene has CDR1 MNHEY and CDR2 SVGEGT. The CDR3 sequence is 14 residues long. The CDR3 coding sequence is TGTGCCAGCAAGGAGGACTTACGGGGCGATGAGCAGTACTTC. Protein: CASKEDLRGDEQYF.

This chain joins TRBV6-5 and TRBJ2-1; the match to TRBD2 covers 10 bases. The length of the CDR3 is 19 residues. J gave up 0 bases and V 0 bases, and 8 bases lay outside the gene matches. CDR1 and CDR2 (germline): MNHEY, SVGAGI. The CDR3 spells CASSYSIAGGLSSYNEQFF. The CDR3 nucleotides are TGTGCCAGCAGTTACTCGATAGCGGGAGGTCTGAGCTCCTACAATGAGCAGTTCTTC.

The genes are TRBV7-8 and TRBJ2-3; 12 bases line up with TRBD2. Germline lookup yields CDR1 SGHVS and CDR2 FQNEAQ. With 2 bases clipped from V and 6 bases from J, the junction kept 9 bases outside the gene matches. The CDR3 is 17 residues long. The CDR3 nucleotides read TGTGCCAGCAGCTTACGCCTAGCGGGAGGGCCAAGGGATACGCAGTATTTT. Residues: CASSLRLAGGPRDTQYF. The full variable domain, its missing parts supplied by reference TRBV7-8 and TRBJ2-3, is GAGVSQSPRYKVAKRGQDVALRCDPISGHVSLFWYQQALGQGPEFLTYFQNEAQLDKSGLPSDRFFAERPEGSVSTLKIQRTQQEDSAVYLCASSLRLAGGPRDTQYFGPGTRLTVL.

This clonotype has only a few counts. J is TRBJ2-7 and V is TRBV5-1; 7 bases agree with TRBD2. The CDR3 has 16 residues. Trimming at V came to 3 bases and at J to 0 bases, leaving 9 bases not matched to a gene. Germline assignment: CDR1 SGHRS and CDR2 YFSETQ. The CDR3 DNA reads as TGCGCCAGCAGCTCCCGGGTAGCGGGCATCTCCTACGAGCAGTACTTC. It codes for CASSSRVAGISYEQYF.

This clonotype was found a few times. This chain links TRBV29-1 with TRBJ1-2; D possibly corresponds to TRBD1 (6 bases). The ends were cut back, 7 bases at V and 0 bases at J, with 9 bases in the middle. CDR3 length equals 12 residues. The germline V gene encodes CDR1 SQVTM and CDR2 ANQGSEA. CDR3 bases: TGCAGCGCTGGGACACCTAACTATGGCTACACCTTC. Its translation is CSAGTPNYGYTF.

V usage is TRBV7-2 and J usage is TRBJ2-2, with 9 positions matching TRBD2. Germline V lookup: CDR1 SGHTA, CDR2 FQGNSA. The CDR3 has 17 amino acids. After removal of 1 base from V and 4 bases from J, the junction contained 7 bases not matched to a gene. This CDR3 is CASSLGDAGGTTGELFF. Here the CDR3 DNA reads TGTGCCAGCAGCTTAGGTGACGCGGGAGGGACCACCGGGGAGCTGTTTTTT. Full variable domain (outside the CDR3, taken from reference TRBV7-2 and TRBJ2-2): GAGVSQSPSNKVTEKGKDVELRCDPISGHTALYWYRQSLGQGLEFLIYFQGNSAPDKSGLPSDRFSAERTGGSVSTLTIQRTQQEDSAVYLCASSLGDAGGTTGELFFGEGSRLTVL.

The V call is TRBV2, the J call TRBJ2-5; D could derive from TRBD1 or TRBD2 (6 bases each). From germline, CDR1 is SNHLY and CDR2 FYNNEI. This CDR3 spans 13 amino acids. V shed 7 bases and J shed 2 bases, with 11 bases lying between them. This CDR3 is CASKGGKQETQYF. CDR3 in DNA: TGTGCCAGCAAGGGGGGCAAACAAGAGACCCAGTACTTC.